This TCR beta chain comes out of a study of post-analysis software for immune sequencing data. Study results and caveats: In patients, TRBV5-6, TRBV5-1 and TRBV20-1 belonged to five TRBV segments found more frequently than in controls.

Tagging with unique molecular identifiers was a feature of the TCR beta cDNA libraries. One entry per CDR3 protein results from TCRdb running MiXCR on the PCR reads. The table includes about 820,000 distinct CDR3 sequences, roughly half detected once. The CDR3 has 11 residues. Germline CDR1 and CDR2: DFQATT and SNEGSKA (reference sequence). The V gene end was trimmed by 3 bases and the J gene end by 10 bases; junction bases not matched to a gene: 4. On this clonotype: The antigen is not known.

The genes are TRBV20-1 and TRBJ1-1, with 8 bases lining up with TRBD1. This receptor was obtained from a girl under 18 with multiple sclerosis. Material for sequencing was blood. This CDR3 reads CSARSGTGAFF. The CDR3 nucleotides are TGCAGTGCTAGGTCTGGGACAGGAGCTTTCTTT.